These 23 T cell receptor beta chains were sequenced from one sample in a study of CD8+ T cells in alopecia areata. Sorting of CD4+ cells into CD25+CD127- cells was carried out for four or five patients. After isolation, RNA underwent reverse transcription to generate cDNA as the sequencing template. TCRdb's table, derived via immunoSEQ multiplex PCR, lists solely in-frame clones and lacks some. The sample lists some 20,000 clones, roughly two thirds seen once, with roughly 4.5% in the top ten. Specimen: CD4+ Tregs sorted from blood. The receptors come from a human donor with alopecia areata.

The V gene is TRBV7-2, the J gene TRBJ1-3; a weak D match, TRBD1 (5 bases). The length of the CDR3 is 13 residues. Germline-derived CDR1 and CDR2 are SGHTA and FQGNSA. Between the trimmed V and J ends, which lost 5 bases and 4 bases, there was a span of 9 bases. The CDR3 spells CASSPGPGNTIYF. Here the CDR3 DNA reads TGTGCCAGCAGCCCAGGGCCGGGAAACACCATATATTTT.

About this clone: One junction end does not reproduce the germline sequence, and a read error may be involved. The rearrangement joins TRBV15 to TRBJ1-3; 9 bases agree with TRBD1. This CDR3 is built from 15 residues. CDR1 LNHNV and CDR2 YYDKDF come from the germline V gene (reference sequence). CDR3 sequence reads: CATSRDGTGGPQISF. In DNA form, the CDR3 reads TGTGCCACCAGCAGAGATGGAACAGGGGGCCCTCAAATCTCTTTT.

The chain uses TRBV5-4 and TRBJ2-5; D is unclear. The CDR3 covers 15 residues. CDR1 is SGHNT, CDR2 YYREEE, per germline (reference sequence). V shed 0 bases and J shed 1 base, with 10 bases lying between them. The CDR3 DNA follows: TGTGCCAGCAGCTTGGATCTGAATCGCCAAGAGACCCAGTACTTC. Encoded protein: CASSLDLNRQETQYF.

The chain uses TRBV5-1 and TRBJ2-7, with no clear D. V was trimmed by 0 bases and J by 2 bases, leaving 12 bases between them. CDR1 and CDR2 from the germline V gene are SGHRS and YFSETQ. The CDR3 runs to 15 residues. The CDR3, as DNA: TGCGCCAGCAGCTTGGGGTCGTCGAACCCCTACGAGCAGTACTTC. Its translation is CASSLGSSNPYEQYF.

The chain is built from TRBV7-8 and TRBJ1-2; 11 nucleotides match TRBD1. The germline V gene encodes CDR1 SGHVS and CDR2 FQNEAQ. The CDR3 covers 14 residues. J gave up 7 bases and V 5 bases, and 6 bases lay outside the gene matches. In DNA form, the CDR3 reads TGTGCCAGCAGCCCGAGGACAGGGGGCGTTGGCTACACCTTC. This encodes CASSPRTGGVGYTF.

The J gene is TRBJ1-1, the V gene TRBV5-1; D is uncertain. The CDR3 spans 13 residues. The V end lost 0 bases, the J end lost 1 base, and 4 bases lay between the germline ends. CDR1 and CDR2 (germline): SGHRS, YFSETQ. This CDR3 is CASSLGRNTEAFF. CDR3 bases: TGCGCCAGCAGCTTGGGTCGGAACACTGAAGCTTTCTTT.

The V and J genes are TRBV28 and TRBJ1-2, with 7 nucleotides matching TRBD1. The CDR3 spans 15 residues. Germline lookup yields CDR1 MDHEN and CDR2 SYDVKM. V lost 6 bases, J lost 8 bases, and 15 bases stayed unmatched. CDR3 bases: TGTGCCAGCAGAAGGACAGGTCCGTATCGTGCGGGCTACACCTTC. Translating it yields CASRRTGPYRAGYTF.

The V gene is TRBV19, the J gene TRBJ1-4; D is possibly TRBD1 (5 bases). The V end was cut by 5 bases, the J end by 8 bases, with 18 bases between. CDR3 length: 15 residues. Per germline, CDR1 LNHDA and CDR2 SQIVND (reference sequence). The CDR3 loop reads CASSQRQRGREKLFF. The DNA for the CDR3 is TGTGCCAGTAGTCAAAGACAGCGTGGAAGAGAAAAACTGTTTTTT.

The chain employs TRBV28 and TRBJ1-1; D not resolved. V lost 7 bases, J lost 7 bases, and 13 bases lay in between. The CDR3 has 12 residues. Germline CDR1 is MDHEN and CDR2 is SYDVKM. The CDR3 sequence is CASIIEGREAFF. The CDR3 DNA reads as TGTGCCAGCATAATCGAGGGCCGTGAAGCTTTCTTT.

V usage is TRBV28 and J usage is TRBJ2-4; a possible D gene is TRBD2 (7 bases). The CDR3 is 16 residues long. Germline-derived CDR1 and CDR2 are MDHEN and SYDVKM. The ends were cut back, 5 bases at V and 0 bases at J, with 14 bases in the middle. The CDR3 DNA follows: TGTGCCAGCAGTCGAGGGGGGGGCATAGCCAAAAACATTCAGTACTTC. Its protein product is CASSRGGGIAKNIQYF.

The rearrangement links TRBV19 to TRBJ2-7, with D tentatively TRBD2 (6 bases). Trimming took off 8 bases at V and 1 base at J, with 15 bases between the two ends. Germline lookup yields CDR1 LNHDA and CDR2 SQIVND (reference sequence). The CDR3 extends over 14 amino acids. The CDR3 is CASRDGGASYEQYF. The CDR3 DNA follows: TGTGCCAGTCGGGACGGGGGAGCTTCCTACGAGCAGTACTTC.

The chain uses TRBV5-1 and TRBJ2-7; 7 bases are shared with TRBD1. V lost 7 bases and J lost 2; bases outside the gene matches: 9. CDR1 is SGHRS, CDR2 YFSETQ, per germline. The CDR3 contains 14 residues. The CDR3 sequence: CASGMTGQPYEQYF. As DNA, the CDR3 is TGCGCCAGCGGAATGACGGGACAGCCCTACGAGCAGTACTTC.

The chain couples TRBV18 to TRBJ1-1, with 10 bases fitting TRBD1. The CDR3 spans 13 residues. V lost 3 bases, J lost 5 bases, and 0 bases stayed unmatched. From germline, CDR1 is KGHSH and CDR2 LQKENI. CDR3 DNA: TGTGCCAGCTCACCGGGACAGGGGACTGAAGCTTTCTTT. Translated: CASSPGQGTEAFF. The full variable domain, completed using reference TRBV18 and TRBJ1-1, is NAGVMQNPRHLVRRRGQEARLRCSPMKGHSHVYWYRQLPEEGLKFMVYLQKENIIDESGMPKERFSAEFPKEGPSILRIQQVVRGDSAAYFCASSPGQGTEAFFGQGTRLTVV.

This clone was observed a handful of times. V usage is TRBV4-1 and J usage is TRBJ2-3, with D unclear. The CDR3 has 12 residues. The V gene lost 0 bases and the J gene lost 6 bases, with 4 bases spanning the gap. The germline gives CDR1 MGHRA, CDR2 YSYEKL. The CDR3 DNA sequence: TGCGCCAGCAGCCAAGATGGGGATACGCAGTATTTT. The encoded protein is CASSQDGDTQYF.

In this sample, this clone turned up a few times. The rearrangement uses TRBV18 and TRBJ2-1, with D perhaps assigned TRBD1 or TRBD2 (5 bases each). From germline, CDR1 is KGHSH and CDR2 LQKENI. V was shortened by 3 bases and J by 1 base, with 13 bases between the two germline ends. CDR3 length: 16 residues. For the CDR3, the DNA is TGTGCCAGCTCACCGGGGGTAGCGTTATCCTACAATGAGCAGTTCTTC. Translated: CASSPGVALSYNEQFF.

The chain combines TRBV14 with TRBJ2-2, with a tentative D call TRBD1 (5 bases). The V and J ends lost 1 base and 7 bases respectively, with 16 bases between them. The CDR3 spans 16 residues. The germline gives CDR1 SGHDN, CDR2 FVKESK. The CDR3 protein is CASSQVRIRASGELFF. As DNA, the CDR3 is TGTGCCAGCAGCCAAGTACGAATCAGGGCGAGCGGGGAGCTGTTTTTT. The whole variable domain, remainder taken from reference TRBV14 and TRBJ2-2, is EAGVTQFPSHSVIEKGQTVTLRCDPISGHDNLYWYRRVMGKEIKFLLHFVKESKQDESGMPNNRFLAERTGGTYSTLKVQPAELEDSGVYFCASSQVRIRASGELFFGEGSRLTVL.

This clone was seen more than once but under ten times. The V and J genes are TRBV29-1 and TRBJ2-2, with a tentative D call TRBD2 (6 bases). The germline V and J ends were trimmed by 1 base and 6 bases, with 15 bases remaining between them. Germline CDR1 and CDR2: SQVTM and ANQGSEA. This CDR3 is 15 amino acids long. The CDR3 nucleotides are TGCAGCGTTGAAGTTGTGGGAGGTATCTCCGGGGAGCTGTTTTTT. It is translated as CSVEVVGGISGELFF.

This clone is medium-sized. The gene calls are TRBV7-2 and TRBJ1-2; TRBD1 agrees at 11 bases. This CDR3 has 12 residues. Germline loops: CDR1 SGHTA, CDR2 FQGNSA. V trimming: 5 bases; J trimming: 8 bases; junction bases outside the gene matches: 1. DNA for the CDR3: TGTGCCAGCAGCCGGACAGGGGGCGGCTACACCTTC. Translation gives CASSRTGGGYTF.

This chain uses TRBV2 with TRBJ1-5; no clear D gene. CDR1 and CDR2 from the germline V gene are SNHLY and FYNNEI. This CDR3 is built from 12 residues. The V end was cut by 6 bases, the J end by 9 bases, with 12 bases between. The DNA of the CDR3 is TGTGCCAGCAGGGCCGGCGCGGCGCCCCAGCATTTT. It translates to CASRAGAAPQHF.

The V call is TRBV28, the J call TRBJ2-2; 7 bases map to TRBD2. Germline V lookup: CDR1 MDHEN, CDR2 SYDVKM. The CDR3 extends over 14 amino acids. V lost 5 bases to trimming and J lost 5 bases; unmatched junction nucleotides: 5. The CDR3: CASSRAGGTGELFF. CDR3 DNA sequence: TGTGCCAGCAGTCGGGCCGGGGGGACCGGGGAGCTGTTTTTT.

The CDR3 DNA is TGTGCCAGCAGTTCCCCCCGGACCGGACGGTCCTACGAGCAGTACTTC. Its protein is CASSSPRTGRSYEQYF. J is TRBJ2-7 and V is TRBV6-5; D uncertain. CDR1 is MNHEY and CDR2 is SVGAGI in the germline V gene. V dropped 4 bases and J dropped 1 base, with 17 bases sitting between them. The CDR3 runs to 16 residues.

This chain connects TRBV9 to TRBJ1-5; no clear D. V dropped 0 bases and J dropped 3 bases, with 10 bases sitting between them. Germline CDR1 is SGDLS and CDR2 is YYNGEE. The CDR3 runs to 15 residues. CDR3 sequence (DNA): TGTGCCAGCAGCGTAGAGTATGGTCTCAATCAGCCCCAGCATTTT. Amino acid sequence: CASSVEYGLNQPQHF.

V gene TRBV7-9 combines with J gene TRBJ2-2; D is ambiguous. V lost 4 bases and J 5 bases, leaving 14 bases between the germline ends. The CDR3 sequence is 15 residues long. Germline lookup yields CDR1 SEHNR and CDR2 FQNEAQ (reference sequence). The CDR3 DNA follows: TGTGCCAGCAGCTCCGTCAACTGGGCGACCGGGGAGCTGTTTTTT. This codes for CASSSVNWATGELFF.